A selection of T cell receptor beta chains follows, all from one sample in a study of identical twins. TCRdb re-called the 5' RACE reads with MiXCR, one entry per CDR3 protein. Of about 280,000 distinct CDR3 sequences listed, under 9% were seen once; the top ten hold roughly 2.1%. The data were also submitted as part of a second study, on yellow fever vaccine responses in identical twins.

The specimen sequenced was memory (CD45RO+) T cells sorted from blood. All receptors come from a woman aged 18-29 years in good health. Each CDR3 is given with its conserved first and last residue. A D gene is named only where the DNA matches it firmly. Size values are once, few and many counts, or a class for expanded clones, and some rows have none.

clone size	D gene	J gene	V gene	CDR3 DNA	CDR3 protein
many	TRBD2	TRBJ2-1	TRBV7-9	TGTGCCAGCAGCCCGCACGGGACTAGCTTCAATGAGCAGTTCTTC	CASSPHGTSFNEQFF
few	.	TRBJ1-3	TRBV20-1	TGCAGTGCTACAGAGGACGCCCGTGGCGGAAACACCATATATTTT	CSATEDARGGNTIYF
few	TRBD2	TRBJ2-1	TRBV11-2	TGTGCCAGCAGCTCCCCCCCATTAGCGGGGGGATACAATGAGCAGTTCTTC	CASSSPPLAGGYNEQFF
.	.	TRBJ2-5	TRBV6-1	TGTGCCAGCAGTGAACCTTTCCAGATCCAAGAGACCCAGTACTTC	CASSEPFQIQETQYF
few	.	TRBJ1-5	TRBV19	TGTGCCAGTAGTATCGGCGGGGGGTACAATCAGCCCCAGCATTTT	CASSIGGGYNQPQHF
.	.	TRBJ1-6	TRBV6-2/TRBV6-3	TGTGCCAGCAGTTACCATAATTCACCCCTCCACTTT	CASSYHNSPLHF
.	TRBD1	TRBJ1-2	TRBV20-1	TGCAGTGCCGAGGGGGACAGGTTTTTCTCGGGCTACACCTTC	CSAEGDRFFSGYTF
.	.	TRBJ1-2	TRBV20-1	TGCAGTGCTAGACCCCACGACAGGAACTATGGCTACACCTTC	CSARPHDRNYGYTF
.	TRBD2	TRBJ2-7	TRBV3-1	TGTGCCAGCAGCCGTGGGAGTAGCGGGAGGTACGAGCAGTACTTC	CASSRGSSGRYEQYF
many	TRBD2	TRBJ2-1	TRBV6-1	TGTGCCAGCAGTCGGTTGGCGGGAGGGCTGGTTGAGCAGTTCTTC	CASSRLAGGLVEQFF
.	TRBD2	TRBJ2-1	TRBV5-1	TGCGCCAGCAGTTCGACTAGCGGGAGGAATGAGCAGTTCTTC	CASSSTSGRNEQFF
.	TRBD2	TRBJ2-5	TRBV6-1	TGTGCCAGCACCTCATTAGCGGGGTCCAGCCGGCAAGAGACCCAGTACTTC	CASTSLAGSSRQETQYF
few	.	TRBJ1-6	TRBV7-2	TGTGCCAGCAGCTTAGCTGGGGGGAAGGGATATAATTCACCCCTCCACTTT	CASSLAGGKGYNSPLHF
many	.	TRBJ2-3	TRBV29-1	TGCAGCGTCCGTGGACTTACCCAGGGAGATACGCAGTATTTT	CSVRGLTQGDTQYF
few	.	TRBJ2-7	TRBV5-4	TGTGCCAGCAGGCTTTGGGACACCTACGAGCAGTACTTC	CASRLWDTYEQYF
.	TRBD1	TRBJ2-2	TRBV3-1	TGTGCCAGCAGCTCGCCGCCCCGGACAGGGAGCACCGGGGAGCTGTTTTTT	CASSSPPRTGSTGELFF
many	.	TRBJ2-2	TRBV5-1	TGCGCCAGCAGCTTGGCCCAGGGTGTCACCGGGGAGCTGTTTTTT	CASSLAQGVTGELFF
few	TRBD2	TRBJ2-1	TRBV4-2	TGTGCCAGCAGCCAAGATTTAACTAGCGGGAGGGGAGGTGAGCAGTTCTTC	CASSQDLTSGRGGEQFF
many	.	TRBJ2-3	TRBV27	TGTGCCAGCAGTTCTGGGAACACAGATACGCAGTATTTT	CASSSGNTDTQYF
few	.	TRBJ2-3	TRBV2	TGTGCCAGCAGTGACGGGGCAGGGGACACAGATACGCAGTATTTT	CASSDGAGDTDTQYF
many	.	TRBJ2-3	TRBV27	TGTGCCAGCAGTTCTCGTCTCACAGATACGCAGTATTTT	CASSSRLTDTQYF
many	.	TRBJ1-1	TRBV15	TGTGCCACCAGCAGGGAAACCGATCTGAACACTGAAGCTTTCTTT	CATSRETDLNTEAFF
many	.	TRBJ1-1	TRBV20-1	TGCAGTGGACTCGAGGGAGGGAACACTGAAGCTTTCTTT	CSGLEGGNTEAFF
many	TRBD2	TRBJ2-1	TRBV6-1	TGTGCCAGCAGTGAATCCCAACTAGCGGGATACAATGAGCAGTTCTTC	CASSESQLAGYNEQFF
.	.	TRBJ1-5	TRBV7-9	TGTGCCAGCAGCTTAGCACCAGGCACGGCCCAGCATTTT	CASSLAPGTAQHF
many	TRBD1	TRBJ2-2	TRBV28	TGTGCCACCTCGATACAGGGGGCCGGGGAGCTGTTTTTT	CATSIQGAGELFF
.	TRBD1	TRBJ1-1	TRBV20-1	TGCAGTGCTAGAGCCACAGACAGGGGGGACGTAGCTTTCTTT	CSARATDRGDVAFF
few	.	TRBJ2-2	TRBV10-2	TGCGCCAGCATTCGGACTGGCCCCTCCGGGGAGCTGTTTTTT	CASIRTGPSGELFF
.	TRBD2	TRBJ2-1	TRBV5-1	TGCGCCAGCAGCTTGAACTTAGGACTAGGCAACAATGAGCAGTTCTTC	CASSLNLGLGNNEQFF
few	TRBD2	TRBJ2-1	TRBV6-1	TGTGCCAGCAGTACGGGGACTAGCCCCCAGGAGCAGTTCTTC	CASSTGTSPQEQFF
many	.	TRBJ2-2	TRBV12-3/TRBV12-4	TGTGCCAGCAGTTTCGGGGTTAACACCGGGGAGCTGTTTTTT	CASSFGVNTGELFF
many	.	TRBJ1-5	TRBV18	TGTGCCAGCTCACCGCAGGGGAACGATCAGCCCCAGCATTTT	CASSPQGNDQPQHF
few	.	TRBJ2-1	TRBV15	TGTGCCACCAGCAGGGGACGACAAACCTACAATGAGCAGTTCTTC	CATSRGRQTYNEQFF
.	TRBD2	TRBJ2-3	TRBV24-1	TGTGCCACCAGTGAGCGACTAGCGGGAGTTGGAGATACGCAGTATTTT	CATSERLAGVGDTQYF
.	TRBD1	TRBJ1-1	TRBV12-3/TRBV12-4	TGTGCCAGCAGCCCCGAGACCGGGACAGGGAACACTGAAGCTTTCTTT	CASSPETGTGNTEAFF
.	.	TRBJ2-7	TRBV24-1	TGTGCCACCAGTGATTATAGCGTGGAGGAGCAGTACTTC	CATSDYSVEEQYF
few	TRBD1	TRBJ1-5	TRBV4-1	TGCGCCAGCAGCCAAAATGAACAGGGGGGAAATCAGCCCCAGCATTTT	CASSQNEQGGNQPQHF
.	TRBD1	TRBJ1-2	TRBV28	TGTGCCAGCAGCTCCGGGACAGGGGGCTATGGCTACACCTTC	CASSSGTGGYGYTF
.	TRBD2	TRBJ2-1	TRBV20-1	TGCAGTGCTAGAGATCTGACCGACGGACTAGAGATGAATGAGCAGTTCTTC	CSARDLTDGLEMNEQFF
many	.	TRBJ2-7	TRBV29-1	TGCAGCGTTGATGTTAGCGGCTTCTCCTACGAGCAGTACTTC	CSVDVSGFSYEQYF
few	.	TRBJ1-3	TRBV2	TGTGCCAGCAGTCCCCTCACACGAGACTCTGGAAACACCATATATTTT	CASSPLTRDSGNTIYF
many	TRBD1	TRBJ2-3	TRBV5-1	TGCGCCAGCAGCTCCGGGACAGGGCCGGGAGAAACAGATACGCAGTATTTT	CASSSGTGPGETDTQYF